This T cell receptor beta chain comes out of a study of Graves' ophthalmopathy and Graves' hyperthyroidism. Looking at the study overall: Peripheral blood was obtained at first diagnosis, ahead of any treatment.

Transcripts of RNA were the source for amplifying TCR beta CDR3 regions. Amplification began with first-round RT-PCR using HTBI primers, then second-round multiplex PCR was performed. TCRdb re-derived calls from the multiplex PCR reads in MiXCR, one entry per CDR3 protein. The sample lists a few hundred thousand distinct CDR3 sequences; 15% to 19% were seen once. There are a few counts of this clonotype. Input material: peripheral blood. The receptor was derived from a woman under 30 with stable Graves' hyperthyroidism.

CDR3 nucleotides: TGTGCCAGCAGCCATATGGGGGAAGCTTTCTTT. Encoded protein: CASSHMGEAFF. The chain links TRBV3-1 to TRBJ1-1; D unclear. This CDR3 is built from 11 residues. CDR1 LGHDT and CDR2 YNNKEL come from the germline V gene (reference sequence). Between the trimmed V and J ends, which lost 3 bases and 8 bases, there was a span of 7 bases.